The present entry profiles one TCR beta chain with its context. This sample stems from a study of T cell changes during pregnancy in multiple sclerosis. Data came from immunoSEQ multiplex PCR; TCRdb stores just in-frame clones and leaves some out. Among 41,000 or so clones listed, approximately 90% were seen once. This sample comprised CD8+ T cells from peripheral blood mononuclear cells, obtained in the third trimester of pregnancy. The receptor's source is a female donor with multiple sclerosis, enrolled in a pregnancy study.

The CDR3 DNA is TGTGCCAGCAGTACGCTAGCGGGAGGGCCGAATGAGCAGTTCTTC. As protein: CASSTLAGGPNEQFF. The J gene is TRBJ2-1, the V gene TRBV7-9; 12 bases are a match to TRBD2. This CDR3 spans 15 amino acids. CDR1 and CDR2 from the germline V gene are SEHNR and FQNEAQ (reference sequence). Trimming cost V 6 bases and J 7 bases; bases outside gene matches: 7. The full variable domain, in which reference TRBV7-9 and TRBJ2-1 provide the parts outside the CDR3, is DTGVSQNPRHKITKRGQNVTFRCDPISEHNRLYWYRQTLGQGPEFLTYFQNEAQLEKSRLLSDRFSAERPKGSFSTLEIQRTEQGDSAMYLCASSTLAGGPNEQFFGPGTRLTVL.